Below are 9 T cell receptor beta chains sequenced from a single sample in a study of T cell changes during pregnancy in multiple sclerosis. Using immunoSEQ multiplex PCR, the repertoire was profiled, and TCRdb retains in-frame clones only, with some absent. The sample holds fewer than 20,000 clones, 70% to 90% seen once. Sequences were derived from CD8+ T cells from peripheral blood mononuclear cells, sampled after pregnancy. These receptor sequences come from a female donor in good health, enrolled as a control in a pregnancy study.

The chain uses TRBV19 and TRBJ1-1, with unresolved D. The CDR3 loop spans 13 amino acids. Germline-derived CDR1 and CDR2 are LNHDA and SQIVND (reference sequence). Trimming removed 2 bases from V and 1 base from J, with 5 bases in between. This CDR3 is CASSITKNTEAFF. DNA for the CDR3: TGTGCCAGTAGTATAACAAAGAACACTGAAGCTTTCTTT. Drawing the rest from reference TRBV19 and TRBJ1-1, the complete variable domain is DGGITQSPKYLFRKEGQNVTLSCEQNLNHDAMYWYRQDPGQGLRLIYYSQIVNDFQKGDIAEGYSVSREKKESFPLTVTSAQKNPTAFYLCASSITKNTEAFFGQGTRLTVV.

This rearrangement joins TRBV25-1 to TRBJ2-1; D not certain. CDR1 is MGHDK and CDR2 is SYGVNS in the germline V gene. This CDR3 region has 15 residues. V lost 2 bases and J 5 bases, leaving 13 bases between the germline ends. The DNA of the CDR3 is TGTGCCAGCAGTGAAATTGACCGACGGGACAATGAGCAGTTCTTC. It is translated as CASSEIDRRDNEQFF.

The genes are TRBV27 and TRBJ2-7; possibly TRBD1 for D (5 bases). Trimming removed 6 bases from V and 6 bases from J, with 12 bases in between. Germline CDR1 and CDR2: MNHEY and SMNVEV (reference sequence). The CDR3 spans 12 residues. The CDR3 sequence is CASRPRGGEQYF. The CDR3 nucleotides read TGTGCCAGCAGACCTAGGGGTGGCGAGCAGTACTTC.

The gene calls are TRBV27 and TRBJ1-1; a possible D gene is TRBD1 (6 bases). Trimming removed 8 bases from V and 10 bases from J, with 11 bases in between. CDR3 length: 10 amino acids. Germline CDR1 and CDR2: MNHEY and SMNVEV (reference sequence). The CDR3 DNA follows: TGTGCCAGCGGTACAGGGTCAGCTTTCTTT. Residues: CASGTGSAFF.

V and J are TRBV7-6 and TRBJ2-1; 13 nucleotides align to TRBD2. This CDR3 comprises 15 residues. Germline lookup yields CDR1 SGHVS and CDR2 FNYEAQ. With V trimmed by 4 bases and J by 7 bases, 4 bases remained unmatched. The CDR3 loop is CASSSGLAGWNEQFF. Here the CDR3 DNA reads TGTGCCAGCAGCTCGGGACTAGCGGGGTGGAATGAGCAGTTCTTC.

This clone was seen once. The chain is built from TRBV27 and TRBJ2-7; TRBD1 is a possible D gene (5 bases). Germline CDR1 is MNHEY and CDR2 is SMNVEV (reference sequence). The CDR3 totals 15 residues. V lost 6 bases to trimming and J lost 5 bases, with 20 bases between them. The CDR3 is CASSWTSSRRHEQYF. The CDR3 DNA sequence: TGTGCCAGCAGCTGGACATCCTCCCGCCGCCACGAGCAGTACTTC.

The chain has TRBV7-8 and TRBJ2-7; 9 bases agree with TRBD1. The CDR3 has 15 amino acids. The germline CDR1 and CDR2 sequences are SGHVS and FQNEAQ. After removal of 8 bases from V and 7 bases from J, the junction contained 15 bases not matched to a gene. The CDR3 protein is CASRSKTGGDWEQYF. The CDR3 DNA reads as TGTGCCAGCCGTAGTAAGACAGGGGGTGATTGGGAGCAGTACTTC.

This rearrangement joins TRBV19 to TRBJ1-3, with D uncertain. CDR3 size: 12 residues. Germline values: CDR1 LNHDA, CDR2 SQIVND (reference sequence). V was cut by 2 bases and J by 4 bases, with 3 bases left in between. The CDR3 region has the DNA TGTGCCAGTAGTATACAAGGAAACACCATATATTTT. This encodes CASSIQGNTIYF.

This clone was seen once. The V and J genes are TRBV2 and TRBJ2-7, with 9 bases fitting TRBD1. The V segment lost 2 bases and the J segment 6 bases; nucleotides outside the gene matches: 11. The CDR3 contains 16 residues. Germline V gives CDR1 SNHLY, CDR2 FYNNEI. The CDR3 sequence: CASSESRDRDDGEQYF. Here the CDR3 DNA reads TGTGCCAGCAGTGAATCGAGGGACAGGGATGACGGCGAGCAGTACTTC.